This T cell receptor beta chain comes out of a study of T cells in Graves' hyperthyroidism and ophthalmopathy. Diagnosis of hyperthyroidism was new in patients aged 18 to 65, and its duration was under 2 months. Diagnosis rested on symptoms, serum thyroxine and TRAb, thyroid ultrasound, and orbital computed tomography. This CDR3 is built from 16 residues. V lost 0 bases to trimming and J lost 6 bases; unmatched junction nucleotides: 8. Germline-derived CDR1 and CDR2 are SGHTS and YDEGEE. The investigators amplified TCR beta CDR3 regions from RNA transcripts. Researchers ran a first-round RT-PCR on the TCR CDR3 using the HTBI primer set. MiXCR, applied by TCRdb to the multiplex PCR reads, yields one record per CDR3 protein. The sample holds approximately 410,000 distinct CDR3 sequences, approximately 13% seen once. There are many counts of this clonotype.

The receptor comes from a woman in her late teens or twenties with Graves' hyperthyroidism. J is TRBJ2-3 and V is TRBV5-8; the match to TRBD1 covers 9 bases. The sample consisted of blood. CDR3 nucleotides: TGTGCCAGCAGCTTGGCACCGGGACAGGGTTGGGATACGCAGTATTTT. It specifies CASSLAPGQGWDTQYF.